This T cell receptor beta chain was captured by sequencing in a study of blood T cell repertoires in COVID-19. Study-level background: Collection of acute and convalescent COVID-19 samples took place in the United States, Italy and Spain.

The germline CDR1 and CDR2 sequences are SGHVS and FNYEAQ. Trimming removed 5 bases from V and 5 bases from J; junction bases left unmatched: 4. The CDR3 is 16 residues long. In the authors' methods: Scientists estimated how many nucleated cells there were by amplifying reference gene primers. The data were produced by immunoSEQ multiplex PCR, yet TCRdb's version contains in-frame clones alone and is incomplete. V and J calls and clone size come straight from that table; D and trimming were deduced from the DNA. This sample carries around 370,000 clones, about 88% of them seen once, and the ten largest clones take around 6.6%.

The chain has TRBV7-6 and TRBJ2-1; 15 bases agree with TRBD2. This TCR derives from a woman in her sixties or seventies with COVID-19, enrolled during active disease. Specimen: peripheral blood. The CDR3 sequence: CASSARTSGGDNEQFF. The CDR3 coding sequence is TGTGCCAGCAGCGCCCGGACTAGCGGGGGGGACAATGAGCAGTTCTTC.